Presented here are 17 T cell receptor beta chains from one specimen sequenced in a study of blood T cell repertoires in COVID-19. Repertoires were generated with immunoSEQ multiplex PCR, while TCRdb's copy carries only in-frame clones and drops some. The data hold 90,000 to 120,000 clones, with 89% observed a single time. Material for sequencing was peripheral blood. The source is a man between 35 and 55 years old with active or convalescent COVID-19.

This chain uses TRBV9 with TRBJ2-7; 10 positions match TRBD1. The CDR3 consists of 15 residues. V was clipped by 3 bases and J by 5 bases; unmatched bases: 8. Germline V gene lookup returns CDR1 SGDLS and CDR2 YYNGEE. CDR3 protein: CASSGETGGTDEQYF. The DNA for the CDR3 is TGTGCCAGCAGCGGAGAGACAGGGGGCACTGACGAGCAGTACTTC.

The J gene is TRBJ2-7, the V gene TRBV5-1; 7 bases agree with TRBD1. V trimming: 4 bases; J trimming: 6 bases; junction bases outside the gene matches: 16. In germline, CDR1 is SGHRS, CDR2 YFSETQ. The length of the CDR3 is 16 residues. CDR3 sequence (DNA): TGCGCCAGCAGCCGCAATACCGGGACAGATCCCGCCGAGCAGTACTTC. Protein: CASSRNTGTDPAEQYF.

This chain joins TRBV29-1 and TRBJ1-2, with D possibly being TRBD1 (5 bases). Trimming cost V 5 bases and J 8 bases, with 12 bases left between them. Germline V lookup: CDR1 SQVTM, CDR2 ANQGSEA. This CDR3 region has 11 residues. CDR3 protein: CSVFGHGGYTF. CDR3 nucleotide sequence: TGCAGCGTTTTCGGACACGGAGGCTACACCTTC.

The rearrangement uses TRBV7-9 and TRBJ1-2, with 7 positions matching TRBD1. CDR3 size: 19 residues. CDR1 is SEHNR, CDR2 FQNEAQ, per germline (reference sequence). V was clipped by 1 base and J by 2 bases; unmatched bases: 16. The CDR3 bases are TGTGCCAGCAGCTTAGGTAACCTTCCCCTCGTACAGGGGAACTATGGCTACACCTTC. Protein: CASSLGNLPLVQGNYGYTF.

The chain carries TRBV29-1 and TRBJ2-6; D might be TRBD2 (5 bases). The V gene lost 5 bases and the J gene lost 2 bases, with 10 bases spanning the gap. Germline CDR1 SQVTM, CDR2 ANQGSEA. This CDR3 has 14 residues. CDR3 loop: CSVHDGAGANVLTF. As DNA, the CDR3 is TGCAGCGTTCACGACGGGGCTGGGGCCAACGTCCTGACTTTC.

This chain uses TRBV5-1 with TRBJ2-1; possibly TRBD2 for D (5 bases). Germline-derived CDR1 and CDR2 are SGHRS and YFSETQ. The V end was cut by 4 bases, the J end by 0 bases, with 14 bases between. CDR3 length equals 16 residues. The CDR3 reads CASSPLSGSSYNEQFF. The CDR3 bases are TGCGCCAGCAGCCCCTTGAGCGGAAGCTCCTACAATGAGCAGTTCTTC.

This clone has just one count. The rearrangement links TRBV2 to TRBJ2-2, with D unresolved. The V end was cut by 7 bases, the J end by 3 bases, with 12 bases between. This CDR3 has 14 residues. Germline V gives CDR1 SNHLY, CDR2 FYNNEI. The CDR3 sequence is CASIGQADTGELFF. DNA of the CDR3: TGTGCCAGCATCGGTCAGGCCGACACCGGGGAGCTGTTTTTT.

The gene calls are TRBV24-1 and TRBJ2-5; D remains ambiguous. V lost 5 bases, J lost 0 bases, and 9 bases lay in between. Germline CDR1 is KGHDR and CDR2 is SFDVKD. The CDR3 totals 14 residues. The CDR3 DNA follows: TGTGCCACCAGTGCCGCTACGTACCAAGAGACCCAGTACTTC. Translation gives CATSAATYQETQYF.

This chain joins TRBV15 and TRBJ1-5; perhaps TRBD1 as D (6 bases). Per the germline V gene, CDR1 is LNHNV and CDR2 is YYDKDF (reference sequence). Trimming pared 1 base from V and 4 bases from J, leaving 8 bases between. The CDR3 is made up of 14 amino acids. The CDR3 loop reads CATSRVTGNQPQHF. CDR3 DNA sequence: TGTGCCACCAGCAGAGTAACAGGGAATCAGCCCCAGCATTTT.

The DNA of the CDR3 is TGTGCCAGCAGCTTGGTCAGCGGGAGGATCGCAGATACGCAGTATTTT. This codes for CASSLVSGRIADTQYF. The chain has TRBV5-6 and TRBJ2-3; TRBD2 matches at 9 bases. With V trimmed by 0 bases and J by 4 bases, 6 bases remained unmatched. Germline values: CDR1 SGHDT, CDR2 YYEEEE. The CDR3 covers 16 residues.

The V call is TRBV5-1, the J call TRBJ2-5; 7 bases agree with TRBD2. The CDR3 consists of 15 residues. Germline lookup yields CDR1 SGHRS and CDR2 YFSETQ. J was trimmed by 5 bases and V by 4 bases; bases with no gene match: 11. This CDR3 reads CASSDGLGDGETQYF. The CDR3 DNA reads TGCGCCAGCAGCGACGGACTAGGGGACGGGGAGACCCAGTACTTC. Filled out from reference TRBV5-1 and TRBJ2-5, the complete variable domain reads KAGVTQTPRYLIKTRGQQVTLSCSPISGHRSVSWYQQTPGQGLQFLFEYFSETQRNKGNFPGRFSGRQFSNSRSEMNVSTLELGDSALYLCASSDGLGDGETQYFGPGTRLLVL.

The V call is TRBV19, the J call TRBJ1-1; the D gene is possibly TRBD1 (5 bases). Trimming removed 4 bases at V and 4 bases at J, with 25 bases between. Looked up from germline, CDR1 is LNHDA and CDR2 is SQIVND (reference sequence). The CDR3 extends over 18 amino acids. The CDR3 nucleotides are TGTGCCAGTAGTACCCAGATGGGGGGGATCGAGTATAGCACTGAAGCTTTCTTT. This encodes CASSTQMGGIEYSTEAFF. The variable domain in full, with the rest retrieved from reference TRBV19 and TRBJ1-1, is DGGITQSPKYLFRKEGQNVTLSCEQNLNHDAMYWYRQDPGQGLRLIYYSQIVNDFQKGDIAEGYSVSREKKESFPLTVTSAQKNPTAFYLCASSTQMGGIEYSTEAFFGQGTRLTVV.

V is TRBV9 and J is TRBJ2-5; 7 bases match TRBD1. CDR1 is SGDLS and CDR2 is YYNGEE in the germline V gene. This CDR3 is built from 15 residues. The trim removed 4 bases at V and 0 bases at J, leaving 6 bases unmatched. CDR3 sequence: CASSTSGTDQETQYF. DNA for the CDR3: TGTGCCAGCAGCACTAGTGGGACAGACCAAGAGACCCAGTACTTC.

This clone was recorded a few times. This chain uses TRBV2 with TRBJ1-1; D unresolved. With 8 bases removed from V and 0 bases from J, the gap between germline ends came to 13 bases. The CDR3 consists of 14 residues. Germline CDR1 and CDR2: SNHLY and FYNNEI. The CDR3 region is CASGGMPMNTEAFF. The DNA for the CDR3 is TGTGCCAGCGGAGGGATGCCCATGAACACTGAAGCTTTCTTT.

The chain uses TRBV28 and TRBJ2-2; 13 bases agree with TRBD2. The CDR3 length is 17 residues. Trimming removed 5 bases from V and 7 bases from J; junction bases left unmatched: 10. CDR1 and CDR2 from the germline V gene are MDHEN and SYDVKM. CDR3 sequence: CASSRIRTSGRDGELFF. As DNA, the CDR3 is TGTGCCAGCAGTCGGATACGGACTAGCGGGAGAGACGGGGAGCTGTTTTTT.

This rearrangement joins TRBV20-1 to TRBJ2-7, with D perhaps matching TRBD1 (5 bases). The CDR3 contains 15 residues. Germline CDR1 reads DFQATT; CDR2 reads SNEGSKA (reference sequence). Trimming took 3 bases from V and 0 from J, leaving 15 bases between them. The CDR3 DNA reads TGCAGTGCTAGTTTGACAGCCACCCTCTCCTACGAGCAGTACTTC. This sequence encodes CSASLTATLSYEQYF.

This rearrangement joins TRBV15 to TRBJ1-2; D not resolved. The CDR3 is made up of 15 amino acids. Germline CDR1 and CDR2: LNHNV and YYDKDF (reference sequence). V was clipped by 0 bases and J by 5 bases, with 13 bases between them. The CDR3 DNA is TGTGCCACCAGCAGAGATGGGAAAGGACTATATGGCTACACCTTC. Translation: CATSRDGKGLYGYTF. The whole variable domain, remainder taken from reference TRBV15 and TRBJ1-2, is DAMVIQNPRYQVTQFGKPVTLSCSQTLNHNVMYWYQQKSSQAPKLLFHYYDKDFNNEADTPDNFQSRRPNTSFCFLDIRSPGLGDTAMYLCATSRDGKGLYGYTFGSGTRLTVV.